The rows below give T cell receptor beta chains drawn from one sample of a study. Each CDR3 protein is one row after TCRdb ran MiXCR on the reads. The data show 1,500 to 2,000 distinct CDR3 sequences, more than 6.5% seen once. Sequences were obtained from CD4+ T cells from peripheral blood. These receptors originate from a human donor with rheumatoid arthritis. Both conserved end residues are part of each CDR3. The order of the fields is CDR3 DNA, CDR3 protein, J gene, D gene, clone size, V gene. The D gene is left open where the match is weak. The size of a clone is reported for some rows only, either as once, few or many, or as a class for expanded clones.

CDR3nt: TGTGCCAGCTCACCCCGCCTAGGCGGGGTCGACAAAAACATTCAGTACTTC; CDR3aa: CASSPRLGGVDKNIQYF; j_gene: TRBJ2-4; d_gene: NA; abundance: medium-sized; v_gene: TRBV18
CDR3nt: TGTGCCAGCAGCCAAGGCTCCAGTAACTATGGCTACACCTTC; CDR3aa: CASSQGSSNYGYTF; j_gene: TRBJ1-2; d_gene: NA; abundance: medium-sized; v_gene: TRBV3-1
CDR3nt: TGTGCCAGTTGGGACGGTTATAGCAATCAGCCCCAGCATTTT; CDR3aa: CASWDGYSNQPQHF; j_gene: TRBJ1-5; d_gene: NA; abundance: medium-sized; v_gene: TRBV19
CDR3nt: TGTGCCAGCAGCGTCGCTGGCCCCGAGGATGAGCAGTTCTTC; CDR3aa: CASSVAGPEDEQFF; j_gene: TRBJ2-1; d_gene: NA; abundance: medium-sized; v_gene: TRBV9
CDR3nt: TGTGCCAGCAGTTTATTTCCAGGGGAGCAGCCCCAGCATTTT; CDR3aa: CASSLFPGEQPQHF; j_gene: TRBJ1-5; d_gene: NA; abundance: medium-sized; v_gene: TRBV12-3/TRBV12-4
CDR3nt: TGTGCCAGCAGTTACGACGCTAGCGGGAGTTTATGGGTGAATGAGCAGTTCTTC; CDR3aa: CASSYDASGSLWVNEQFF; j_gene: TRBJ2-1; d_gene: TRBD2; abundance: NA; v_gene: TRBV6-2/TRBV6-3
CDR3nt: TGTGCCAGCAGCCTACTCGCGGAGACCCAGTACTTC; CDR3aa: CASSLLAETQYF; j_gene: TRBJ2-5; d_gene: NA; abundance: medium-sized; v_gene: TRBV11-2
CDR3nt: TGTGCCAGCAGTTCAAACAGGTTGAGGGTTGGGAATGAGCAGTTCTTC; CDR3aa: CASSSNRLRVGNEQFF; j_gene: TRBJ2-1; d_gene: NA; abundance: NA; v_gene: TRBV28
CDR3nt: TGTGCCAGCGCCGGGGGGTTTTTAGGGCCCGGTGGTGAGCAGTTCTTC; CDR3aa: CASAGGFLGPGGEQFF; j_gene: TRBJ2-1; d_gene: TRBD2; abundance: medium-sized; v_gene: TRBV7-9
CDR3nt: TGTGCCAGCAGAAATAGGGGGACTAGCGGGAGCAATGAGCAGTTCTTC; CDR3aa: CASRNRGTSGSNEQFF; j_gene: TRBJ2-1; d_gene: TRBD2; abundance: few; v_gene: TRBV6-2/TRBV6-3
CDR3nt: TGCAGTGCCCCAATTTCACAGAGCACAGATACGCAGTATTTT; CDR3aa: CSAPISQSTDTQYF; j_gene: TRBJ2-3; d_gene: NA; abundance: NA; v_gene: TRBV20-1
CDR3nt: TGTGCCATCAGTGACGTGGGAGGTAGGAATGAGCAGTTCTTC; CDR3aa: CAISDVGGRNEQFF; j_gene: TRBJ2-1; d_gene: NA; abundance: medium-sized; v_gene: TRBV10-3
CDR3nt: TGTGCCAGCAGCGCCGGGACAGGGGGCGCGACAGATACGCAGTATTTT; CDR3aa: CASSAGTGGATDTQYF; j_gene: TRBJ2-3; d_gene: TRBD1; abundance: large; v_gene: TRBV11-1
CDR3nt: TGTGCCAGCAGCCACCAGAGGGCGGCGAACACTGAAGCTTTCTTT; CDR3aa: CASSHQRAANTEAFF; j_gene: TRBJ1-1; d_gene: NA; abundance: large; v_gene: TRBV3-1
CDR3nt: TGTGCCAGCAGCTTACCGCTAATTGACAGTAGGACTAGCGGGAACTACGAGCAGTACTTC; CDR3aa: CASSLPLIDSRTSGNYEQYF; j_gene: TRBJ2-7; d_gene: TRBD2; abundance: NA; v_gene: TRBV11-2
CDR3nt: TGTGCCAGCAAGTACGGCGGGACGGGACCCTACGAGCAGTACTTC; CDR3aa: CASKYGGTGPYEQYF; j_gene: TRBJ2-7; d_gene: NA; abundance: few; v_gene: TRBV28
CDR3nt: TGCGCCAGCAGACAGACTAATAATTCACCCCTCCACTTT; CDR3aa: CASRQTNNSPLHF; j_gene: TRBJ1-6; d_gene: NA; abundance: medium-sized; v_gene: TRBV5-1
CDR3nt: TGCAGTGCTAGAGAGGGGAACACTGAAGCTTTCTTT; CDR3aa: CSAREGNTEAFF; j_gene: TRBJ1-1; d_gene: NA; abundance: medium-sized; v_gene: TRBV20-1
CDR3nt: TGTGCCAGCAGCCGCGGACAGGGGGCCGGGGAGCTGTTTTTT; CDR3aa: CASSRGQGAGELFF; j_gene: TRBJ2-2; d_gene: TRBD1; abundance: medium-sized; v_gene: TRBV3-1
CDR3nt: TGCAGCGTTGAGGAGGGAACTGAAGCTTTCTTT; CDR3aa: CSVEEGTEAFF; j_gene: TRBJ1-1; d_gene: NA; abundance: medium-sized; v_gene: TRBV29-1
CDR3nt: TGCAGTGCGATTAGGAGGGTCAGGCTTAACTATGGCTACACCTTC; CDR3aa: CSAIRRVRLNYGYTF; j_gene: TRBJ1-2; d_gene: NA; abundance: medium-sized; v_gene: TRBV20-1
CDR3nt: TGCAGCGTGCCTTCCGGGACAGCAAACACTGAAGCTTTCTTT; CDR3aa: CSVPSGTANTEAFF; j_gene: TRBJ1-1; d_gene: TRBD1; abundance: once; v_gene: TRBV29-1
CDR3nt: TGTGCCAGTAGTATGACTAGCGCGACCATCAGCTCCTACAATGAGCAGTTCTTC; CDR3aa: CASSMTSATISSYNEQFF; j_gene: TRBJ2-1; d_gene: TRBD2; abundance: medium-sized; v_gene: TRBV19
CDR3nt: TGTGCCAGCCGCGAACAGGGGGCTGAGGAGACCCAGTACTTC; CDR3aa: CASREQGAEETQYF; j_gene: TRBJ2-5; d_gene: TRBD1; abundance: many; v_gene: TRBV7-9
CDR3nt: TGTGCCAGTCATTCAGGGGCTCATGAGCAGTTCTTC; CDR3aa: CASHSGAHEQFF; j_gene: TRBJ2-1; d_gene: NA; abundance: few; v_gene: TRBV19
CDR3nt: TGTGCCAGCAGTTTAGATACGGGGGCATGGAATGAGCAGTTCTTC; CDR3aa: CASSLDTGAWNEQFF; j_gene: TRBJ2-1; d_gene: NA; abundance: medium-sized; v_gene: TRBV28
CDR3nt: TGTGCCAGCAGCCTCGGTACGCCAGAGACCCAGTACTTC; CDR3aa: CASSLGTPETQYF; j_gene: TRBJ2-5; d_gene: NA; abundance: medium-sized; v_gene: TRBV13
CDR3nt: TGCAGTGCTAGAGATCTCGAGCGGGAGTTCGACAATGAGCAGTTCTTC; CDR3aa: CSARDLEREFDNEQFF; j_gene: TRBJ2-1; d_gene: TRBD2; abundance: large; v_gene: TRBV20-1
CDR3nt: TGCAGTGCTAGTGATAATTGGAGTTCGGGAGGGGGCGCCGCTAGCGGGACCTACAATGAGCAGTTCTTC; CDR3aa: CSASDNWSSGGGAASGTYNEQFF; j_gene: TRBJ2-1; d_gene: TRBD2; abundance: medium-sized; v_gene: TRBV20-1
CDR3nt: TGCAGTGTACCTGCCGGGACTAGCGGGATCAGTGAGCAGTTCTTC; CDR3aa: CSVPAGTSGISEQFF; j_gene: TRBJ2-1; d_gene: TRBD2; abundance: medium-sized; v_gene: TRBV20-1
CDR3nt: TGTGCCAGTAAGACAGGTCCTTTAAACATGAACACTGAAGCTTTCTTT; CDR3aa: CASKTGPLNMNTEAFF; j_gene: TRBJ1-1; d_gene: NA; abundance: medium-sized; v_gene: TRBV28
CDR3nt: TGTGCCAGTAGACCCGTGGGGCTAGCGGGAGCAGAGCAGTTCTTC; CDR3aa: CASRPVGLAGAEQFF; j_gene: TRBJ2-1; d_gene: TRBD2; abundance: many; v_gene: TRBV19
CDR3nt: TGCAGTGCTAAGGGCCAGGGGAGCTCCTACAATGAGCAGTTCTTC; CDR3aa: CSAKGQGSSYNEQFF; j_gene: TRBJ2-1; d_gene: NA; abundance: large; v_gene: TRBV20-1
CDR3nt: TGTGCCAGCAGTCCTCAGGGTAGAGGTGAAGCTTTCTTT; CDR3aa: CASSPQGRGEAFF; j_gene: TRBJ1-1; d_gene: NA; abundance: medium-sized; v_gene: TRBV28
CDR3nt: TGTGCCAGCAGCCTCCTCTACGAGCAGTACTTC; CDR3aa: CASSLLYEQYF; j_gene: TRBJ2-7; d_gene: NA; abundance: medium-sized; v_gene: TRBV7-2
CDR3nt: TGCGCCAGCGCTGGGCAGGGCGGTCAGCCCCAGCATTTT; CDR3aa: CASAGQGGQPQHF; j_gene: TRBJ1-5; d_gene: NA; abundance: medium-sized; v_gene: TRBV10-2
CDR3nt: TGTGCCAGCTCCCAGACACACTCTGGAAACACCATATATTTT; CDR3aa: CASSQTHSGNTIYF; j_gene: TRBJ1-3; d_gene: NA; abundance: medium-sized; v_gene: TRBV6-1
CDR3nt: TGTGCCAGCAGCGCAGGACAGGGGGCATCAGATACGCAGTATTTT; CDR3aa: CASSAGQGASDTQYF; j_gene: TRBJ2-3; d_gene: TRBD1; abundance: few; v_gene: TRBV7-9
CDR3nt: TGTGCCAGCAGCTTAAGGGACTCCTATGGCTACACCTTC; CDR3aa: CASSLRDSYGYTF; j_gene: TRBJ1-2; d_gene: NA; abundance: medium-sized; v_gene: TRBV13
CDR3nt: TGTGCCAGCAGCTTAAAGGGGGCGAAGTATGGCTACACCTTC; CDR3aa: CASSLKGAKYGYTF; j_gene: TRBJ1-2; d_gene: TRBD1; abundance: many; v_gene: TRBV7-2
CDR3nt: TGCAGTGCTAGTAGACGGTGGATGTCCTACGAGCAGTACTTC; CDR3aa: CSASRRWMSYEQYF; j_gene: TRBJ2-7; d_gene: NA; abundance: medium-sized; v_gene: TRBV20-1
CDR3nt: TGTGCCAGCAGCTTAAGACTAGCGGGAGGTTTCGGCGGGGAGCTGTTTTTT; CDR3aa: CASSLRLAGGFGGELFF; j_gene: TRBJ2-2; d_gene: TRBD2; abundance: medium-sized; v_gene: TRBV7-3
CDR3nt: TGTGCCAGCAGCTTAGGATACGGGCGCCACGAGAACACCGGGGAGCTGTTTTTT; CDR3aa: CASSLGYGRHENTGELFF; j_gene: TRBJ2-2; d_gene: NA; abundance: medium-sized; v_gene: TRBV7-2
CDR3nt: TGTGCCAGCAGTTTGTTTCTATGGACTAGCGGGGACCACTCCTACGAGCAGTACTTC; CDR3aa: CASSLFLWTSGDHSYEQYF; j_gene: TRBJ2-7; d_gene: TRBD2; abundance: medium-sized; v_gene: TRBV28
CDR3nt: TGTGCCAGCAGCTTAATCTCACTAGCGCAACAAGAGACCCAGTACTTC; CDR3aa: CASSLISLAQQETQYF; j_gene: TRBJ2-5; d_gene: TRBD2; abundance: large; v_gene: TRBV7-9
CDR3nt: TGTGCCACCAGTGAGACTACCGGGGAGCTGTTTTTT; CDR3aa: CATSETTGELFF; j_gene: TRBJ2-2; d_gene: NA; abundance: large; v_gene: TRBV24-1
CDR3nt: TGTGCCAGCAGCTTAGATGAGTGGGACGAGCAGTACTTC; CDR3aa: CASSLDEWDEQYF; j_gene: TRBJ2-7; d_gene: NA; abundance: NA; v_gene: TRBV11-2
CDR3nt: TGCGCCAGCAGCCCTAATAAGGCGGGGCCCACTGAAGCTTTCTTT; CDR3aa: CASSPNKAGPTEAFF; j_gene: TRBJ1-1; d_gene: NA; abundance: medium-sized; v_gene: TRBV4-1
CDR3nt: TGTGCCAGCAGTTCCCAATCCGGGACTAGCGGGCGCGGGGAGTTCTTC; CDR3aa: CASSSQSGTSGRGEFF; j_gene: TRBJ2-1; d_gene: TRBD2; abundance: medium-sized; v_gene: TRBV12-3/TRBV12-4
CDR3nt: TGTGCCAGCCGGGCCCGGGGGACAGGGGATCAAGAGACCCAGTACTTC; CDR3aa: CASRARGTGDQETQYF; j_gene: TRBJ2-5; d_gene: TRBD1; abundance: NA; v_gene: TRBV7-2
CDR3nt: TGTGCCAGCAGCCGCCGAAGGACAGGGGGCGGTCAGCCCCAGCATTTT; CDR3aa: CASSRRRTGGGQPQHF; j_gene: TRBJ1-5; d_gene: TRBD1; abundance: many; v_gene: TRBV28
CDR3nt: TGTGCCAGCAGCTCCCGTGGGGGTGCCAAAAACATTCAGTACTTC; CDR3aa: CASSSRGGAKNIQYF; j_gene: TRBJ2-4; d_gene: NA; abundance: medium-sized; v_gene: TRBV13
CDR3nt: TGCAGTGCTAGAGGGGGAAGCGGGAGGGCCAGGGAGCAGTTCTTC; CDR3aa: CSARGGSGRAREQFF; j_gene: TRBJ2-1; d_gene: TRBD2; abundance: medium-sized; v_gene: TRBV20-1